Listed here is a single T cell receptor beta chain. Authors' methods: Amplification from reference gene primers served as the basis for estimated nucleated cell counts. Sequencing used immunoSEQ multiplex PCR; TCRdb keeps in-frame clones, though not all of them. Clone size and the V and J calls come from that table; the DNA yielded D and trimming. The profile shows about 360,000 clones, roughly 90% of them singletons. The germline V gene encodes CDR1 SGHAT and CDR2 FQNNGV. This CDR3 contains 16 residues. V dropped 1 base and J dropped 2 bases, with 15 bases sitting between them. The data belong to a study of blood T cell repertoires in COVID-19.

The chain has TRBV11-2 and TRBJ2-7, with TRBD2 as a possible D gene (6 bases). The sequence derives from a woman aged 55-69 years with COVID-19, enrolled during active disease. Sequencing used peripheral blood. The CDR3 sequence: CASSLVGRDLAYEQYF. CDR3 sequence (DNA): TGTGCCAGCAGCTTAGTTGGCCGGGACTTGGCCTACGAGCAGTACTTC.